This TCR beta chain was identified in a study of cytomegalovirus exposure and HLA in healthy donors. A multiplex PCR was run with 60 Vbeta primers and 13 Jbeta primers. Using immunoSEQ multiplex PCR, the repertoire was profiled, and TCRdb retains in-frame clones only, with some absent. The data show 38,000 or so clones, and the top ten clones hold about 8.9%. Between the trimmed V and J ends, which lost 1 base and 7 bases, there was a span of 16 bases. Germline V gene sequence: CDR1 SGHDN, CDR2 FVKESK. The CDR3 spans 15 residues. The TCR was taken from a man in his forties in good health and CMV-seropositive. Source material: PBMCs. The chain recombines TRBV14 with TRBJ2-5; weak D call: TRBD1 (7 bases). The DNA for the CDR3 is TGTGCCAGCAGCCAAGTCGGAGGGGGCAGGGGGACCCAGTACTTC. Encoded protein: CASSQVGGGRGTQYF.